The rows below give T cell receptor beta chains drawn from one sample of a study of cytomegalovirus exposure and HLA in healthy donors. The data were produced by immunoSEQ multiplex PCR, yet TCRdb's version contains in-frame clones alone and is incomplete. Altogether about 140,000 clones are present, under 80% being singletons, with the ten largest covering about 10%. Input material: PBMCs. The receptors here all came from a woman in her fifties or sixties in good health and CMV-seropositive. Each CDR3 is given with its conserved first and last residue. A D gene is named only where the DNA matches it firmly. Some rows mark clone size as missing; the rest say once, few, many or name a class of expanded clone.

length: 14; V: TRBV9; D: TRBD1; J: TRBJ1-1; size: .; CDR3: CASSPGQGWTEAFF; DNA: TGTGCCAGCAGCCCAGGACAGGGTTGGACTGAAGCTTTCTTT
length: 14; V: TRBV10-3; D: .; J: TRBJ2-7; size: .; CDR3: CAISDDNRSYEQYF; DNA: TGTGCCATCAGTGATGACAACCGATCCTACGAGCAGTACTTC
length: 16; V: TRBV7-8; D: TRBD2; J: TRBJ2-1; size: .; CDR3: CASSQGAGGLLGEQFF; DNA: TGTGCCAGCAGCCAAGGGGCGGGGGGCCTTCTAGGAGAGCAGTTCTTC
length: 17; V: TRBV5-1; D: .; J: TRBJ1-1; size: .; CDR3: CASSFLLRTQMNTEAFF; DNA: TGCGCCAGCAGCTTCTTGCTGCGGACACAAATGAACACTGAAGCTTTCTTT
length: 14; V: TRBV2; D: TRBD1; J: TRBJ2-7; size: few; CDR3: CASRATGGIYEQYF; DNA: TGTGCCAGCAGGGCGACAGGGGGAATCTACGAGCAGTACTTC
length: 16; V: TRBV18; D: TRBD2; J: TRBJ2-7; size: .; CDR3: CASSPSFTSGLYEQYF; DNA: TGTGCCAGCTCACCCTCCTTTACTAGCGGACTCTACGAGCAGTACTTC
length: 13; V: TRBV29-1; D: TRBD2; J: TRBJ2-1; size: .; CDR3: CSVGLAGDAEQFF; DNA: TGCAGCGTTGGACTAGCGGGGGACGCTGAGCAGTTCTTC
length: 14; V: TRBV9; D: .; J: TRBJ1-3; size: .; CDR3: CASSVQGPGNTIYF; DNA: TGTGCCAGCAGCGTCCAGGGTCCTGGAAACACCATATATTTT
length: 16; V: TRBV5-8; D: TRBD1; J: TRBJ2-6; size: .; CDR3: CASSLVRGTGANVLTF; DNA: TGTGCCAGCAGCCTGGTCAGGGGGACTGGGGCCAACGTCCTGACTTTC
length: 15; V: TRBV7-3; D: TRBD2; J: TRBJ2-7; size: .; CDR3: CASSDSGARGDEQYF; DNA: TGTGCCAGCAGCGATAGCGGGGCCCGGGGAGACGAGCAGTACTTC
length: 14; V: TRBV7-3; D: .; J: TRBJ1-3; size: .; CDR3: CASSESISGNTIYF; DNA: TGTGCCAGCAGTGAGTCGATATCTGGAAACACCATATATTTT
length: 16; V: TRBV7-3; D: TRBD2; J: TRBJ2-1; size: .; CDR3: CASSHLAGGPGNEQFF; DNA: TGTGCCAGCAGCCATCTAGCGGGGGGGCCCGGCAATGAGCAGTTCTTC
length: 13; V: TRBV7-2; D: .; J: TRBJ2-1; size: .; CDR3: CASSKDFYNEQFF; DNA: TGTGCCAGCAGCAAAGACTTCTACAATGAGCAGTTCTTC
length: 14; V: TRBV7-9; D: .; J: TRBJ2-7; size: .; CDR3: CASSFSGADYEQYF; DNA: TGTGCCAGCAGCTTCTCTGGGGCTGATTACGAGCAGTACTTC
length: 13; V: TRBV4-1; D: .; J: TRBJ2-2; size: .; CDR3: CASSHLTLGELFF; DNA: TGCGCCAGCAGCCACCTAACCTTAGGGGAGCTGTTTTTT
length: 15; V: TRBV7-9; D: TRBD1; J: TRBJ1-4; size: .; CDR3: CASSSPTGQGEKLFF; DNA: TGTGCCAGCAGCTCACCGACAGGGCAGGGTGAAAAACTGTTTTTT
length: 16; V: TRBV11-1; D: .; J: TRBJ1-5; size: .; CDR3: CASSLAQGAGNQPQHF; DNA: TGTGCCAGCAGCTTAGCGCAGGGTGCGGGCAATCAGCCCCAGCATTTT